This TCR beta chain was documented in a study of neurological immune-mediated disorders. This clonotype has a count of ten or more. V lost 4 bases and J lost 9; bases outside the gene matches: 24. The germline V gene encodes CDR1 SEHNR and CDR2 FQNEAQ (reference sequence). CDR3 length: 19 amino acids. Each CDR3 protein gets one entry after TCRdb re-called the 5' RACE reads with MiXCR. Of 95,000 to 150,000 distinct CDR3 sequences in the sample, about 3.2% were seen once. The genes are TRBV7-9 and TRBJ2-3, with 8 bases lining up with TRBD1. This clonotype originated in a woman in her 30s with multiple sclerosis. The specimen was PBMCs. The CDR3 region has the DNA TGTGCCAGCAGCTCCCCTCCTACAAACAGGGGGTATCCTGCGGTCACGCAGTATTTT. Its protein is CASSSPPTNRGYPAVTQYF. Full variable domain (remainder filled in from reference TRBV7-9 and TRBJ2-3): DTGVSQNPRHKITKRGQNVTFRCDPISEHNRLYWYRQTLGQGPEFLTYFQNEAQLEKSRLLSDRFSAERPKGSFSTLEIQRTEQGDSAMYLCASSSPPTNRGYPAVTQYFGPGTRLTVL.